Presented here are 32 T cell receptor beta chains from one specimen sequenced in a study of metastatic and nonmetastatic thyroid tumors. No treatment had been given to any patient before thyroid surgery. MiXCR reprocessed the PCR reads for TCRdb. Of some 40,000 clones in the sample, around 24% were seen once. Source material: tumor tissue. These receptors originate from a female donor with papillary thyroid cancer or a benign thyroid nodule (not recorded which). Some clones in this sample may be carry-over from other donors' samples.

The gene calls are TRBV20-1 and TRBJ2-7; 8 bases align to TRBD2. The V gene end was trimmed by 5 bases and the J gene end by 4 bases; junction bases not matched to a gene: 13. Germline-derived CDR1 and CDR2 are DFQATT and SNEGSKA (reference sequence). The CDR3 runs to 15 residues. CDR3 amino acids: CSALPTSAGRYEQYF. In DNA, the CDR3 is TGCAGTGCTTTACCGACTAGCGCAGGCAGGTACGAGCAGTACTTC.

As concerns this clone: This clone may be a read error of a much larger clone one base away. The gene calls are TRBV20-1 and TRBJ2-1, with 7 bases matching TRBD2. Germline V lookup: CDR1 DFQATT, CDR2 SNEGSKA (reference sequence). The CDR3 consists of 12 residues. J was trimmed by 8 bases and V by 6 bases; bases with no gene match: 7. CDR3 sequence: CSAVGGWYEQFF. The DNA of the CDR3 is TGCAGTGCCGTCGGGGGGTGGTATGAGCAGTTCTTC.

This sequence joins TRBV20-1 and TRBJ2-7; 8 bases are a match to TRBD1. The CDR3 totals 14 residues. With 3 bases clipped from V and 2 bases from J, the junction kept 6 bases outside the gene matches. CDR1 is DFQATT, CDR2 SNEGSKA, per germline (reference sequence). The CDR3 is CSASDRGRPYEQYF. The DNA for the CDR3 is TGCAGTGCTAGTGACAGGGGAAGGCCCTACGAGCAGTACTTC.

V is TRBV5-1 and J is TRBJ2-7; maybe TRBD2 (6 bases). V was shortened by 0 bases and J by 6 bases, with 22 bases between the two germline ends. This CDR3 spans 17 amino acids. The germline CDR1 and CDR2 sequences are SGHRS and YFSETQ. The CDR3 protein is CASSLVLSGAQWGEQYF. In DNA form, the CDR3 reads TGCGCCAGCAGCTTGGTACTATCGGGAGCCCAGTGGGGCGAGCAGTACTTC. The complete variable domain, with remaining parts taken from reference TRBV5-1 and TRBJ2-7, reads KAGVTQTPRYLIKTRGQQVTLSCSPISGHRSVSWYQQTPGQGLQFLFEYFSETQRNKGNFPGRFSGRQFSNSRSEMNVSTLELGDSALYLCASSLVLSGAQWGEQYFGPGTRLTVT.

The chain uses TRBV19 and TRBJ2-5, with D possibly matching TRBD2 (5 bases). The CDR3 runs 13 residues. Per the germline V gene, CDR1 is LNHDA and CDR2 is SQIVND (reference sequence). V lost 7 bases and J 5 bases, leaving 14 bases between the germline ends. The CDR3 region is CASTRGLGETQYF. The DNA of the CDR3 is TGTGCCAGTACCCGGGGTCTAGGGGAGACCCAGTACTTC.

A few counts support this clone. The chain carries TRBV7-2 and TRBJ1-2; D is undetermined. The CDR3 contains 14 residues. Looked up from germline, CDR1 is SGHTA and CDR2 is FQGNSA. Trimming took 1 base from V and 9 from J, leaving 15 bases between them. CDR3 DNA sequence: TGTGCCAGCAGCTTAGTTTCCGGTCGGTATTGCTACACCTTC. This gives the protein CASSLVSGRYCYTF.

This clone was seen at least ten times. As DNA, the CDR3 is TGTGCCACCGGAGGGAACGCAGATACGCAGTATTTT. Its protein is CATGGNADTQYF. This chain uses TRBV24-1 with TRBJ2-3; the D gene is possibly TRBD2 (6 bases). Germline V gene data show CDR1 as KGHDR and CDR2 as SFDVKD. Trimming shortened V by 9 bases and J by 4 bases, and 10 bases separated the two germline ends. This CDR3 contains 12 residues.

This clone was counted ten times or more. The genes are TRBV20-1 and TRBJ2-2; the match to TRBD2 covers 10 bases. V trimming: 0 bases; J trimming: 5 bases; junction bases outside the gene matches: 12. This CDR3 is 18 amino acids long. Germline V gene data show CDR1 as DFQATT and CDR2 as SNEGSKA (reference sequence). The CDR3 loop reads CSARDSQRGGLGTGELFF. The CDR3 bases are TGCAGTGCTAGAGATTCCCAGCGGGGGGGCTTGGGTACCGGGGAGCTGTTTTTT.

CDR3 residues: CASSKATGQGGYGYTF. CDR3 sequence (DNA): TGTGCCAGCAGCAAAGCGACAGGGCAGGGTGGCTATGGCTACACCTTC. The V gene is TRBV12-3 or TRBV12-4, the J gene TRBJ1-2; 7 bases are a match to TRBD1. The CDR3 length is 16 residues. Trimming cost V 6 bases and J 4 bases; bases outside gene matches: 14.

This clone was found a few times. The V gene is TRBV27, the J gene TRBJ1-6; TRBD1 matches at 9 bases. The J call is doubtful: the DNA matches TRBJ1-1 better. In germline, CDR1 is MNHEY, CDR2 SMNVEV (reference sequence). The CDR3 covers 11 residues. Written as DNA, the CDR3 is TGTGCCAGCGCACAGGGGGCTGTTGCTTTCTTT. Protein: CASAQGAVAFF.

This clone turned up a few times. The chain carries TRBV7-3 and TRBJ2-3; 9 bases align to TRBD1. This CDR3 spans 16 amino acids. The germline CDR1 and CDR2 sequences are SGHTA and FQGTGA. With V trimmed by 4 bases and J by 3 bases, 8 bases remained unmatched. CDR3 in amino acids: CASSSAGTGLTDTQYF. The CDR3 nucleotides read TGTGCCAGCAGCTCCGCCGGGACAGGGCTTACAGATACGCAGTATTTT.

The chain carries TRBV27 and TRBJ2-7; 8 nucleotides line up with TRBD2. Germline values: CDR1 MNHEY, CDR2 SMNVEV (reference sequence). This CDR3 spans 14 amino acids. The junction had 7 bases not matched to a gene; V was cut back by 5 bases and J by 4 bases. CDR3 sequence: CASSRGGTGYEQYF. Here the CDR3 DNA reads TGTGCCAGCAGTCGGGGGGGAACGGGATACGAGCAGTACTTC.

This clone was detected ten times or more. J is TRBJ2-5 and V is TRBV6-1; TRBD1 agrees at 12 bases. The germline gives CDR1 MNHNS, CDR2 SASEGT. The CDR3 totals 16 residues. After removal of 2 bases from V and 5 bases from J, the junction contained 6 bases not matched to a gene. CDR3 bases: TGTGCCAGCAGTGAATGGGGACAGGGGGCTGGGGAGACCCAGTACTTC. It translates to CASSEWGQGAGETQYF.

This chain joins TRBV6-9 and TRBJ2-2; TRBD2 aligns across 10 bases. CDR1 MNHGY and CDR2 SVAAGI come from the germline V gene. The V and J ends lost 1 base and 4 bases, in that order; junction bases with no gene match: 0. This CDR3 comprises 15 residues. CDR3 nucleotides: TGTGCCAGCAGTTATTGGACTAGCGGCACCGGGGAGCTGTTTTTT. It translates to CASSYWTSGTGELFF.

This clone showed up just a few times. This chain connects TRBV6-5 to TRBJ1-1; 11 bases agree with TRBD1. Germline-derived CDR1 and CDR2 are MNHEY and SVGAGI. The CDR3 runs to 16 residues. Losses at the gene ends were 4 bases for V and 4 bases for J; bases not matched to a gene: 8. CDR3 protein: CASSLGQGAVSTEAFF. The DNA of the CDR3 is TGTGCCAGCAGTTTAGGACAGGGGGCTGTGAGCACTGAAGCTTTCTTT.

V gene TRBV15 combines with J gene TRBJ1-6; D gene unclear. The germline V and J ends were trimmed by 4 bases and 5 bases, with 9 bases remaining between them. Germline values: CDR1 LNHNV, CDR2 YYDKDF (reference sequence). This CDR3 is 14 amino acids long. CDR3 in DNA: TGTGCCACCAGCACGGGAGGTGATAATTCACCCCTCCACTTT. It yields the protein CATSTGGDNSPLHF.

V and J are TRBV6-2 or TRBV6-3 and TRBJ2-7; 8 nucleotides align to TRBD2. The CDR3 runs to 15 residues. The germline CDR1 and CDR2 sequences are MNHEY and SVGEGT. After removal of 8 bases from V and 4 bases from J, the junction contained 13 bases not matched to a gene. The CDR3 coding sequence is TGTGCCAGCCGGCCCGGGAGTGCGGGAGGATACGAGCAGTACTTC. Encoded protein: CASRPGSAGGYEQYF.

The chain employs TRBV20-1 and TRBJ2-1; possible D gene TRBD2, 7 bases. V lost 4 bases to trimming and J lost 2 bases, with 12 bases between them. The CDR3 loop spans 14 amino acids. Per the germline V gene, CDR1 is DFQATT and CDR2 is SNEGSKA (reference sequence). The CDR3 protein is CSAKGGGPYNEQFF. In DNA, the CDR3 is TGCAGTGCTAAGGGGGGAGGGCCCTACAATGAGCAGTTCTTC.

This rearrangement joins TRBV20-1 to TRBJ2-7, with D unclear. The length of the CDR3 is 13 residues. Deletions cut 5 bases from V and 2 bases from J, with 13 bases between. CDR1 and CDR2 (germline): DFQATT, SNEGSKA (reference sequence). CDR3 sequence reads: CSAGRSAAYEQYF. In nucleotides, the CDR3 is TGCAGTGCTGGAAGATCTGCGGCCTACGAGCAGTACTTC.

The chain has TRBV7-8 and TRBJ1-5, with D possibly TRBD1 on 5 matching bases. V lost 2 bases to trimming and J lost 3 bases, with 8 bases between them. Germline V lookup: CDR1 SGHVS, CDR2 FQNEAQ. CDR3 length: 14 amino acids. CDR3 loop: CASSLRTLNQPQHF. CDR3 bases: TGTGCCAGCAGCTTACGGACACTCAATCAGCCCCAGCATTTT.

This clone was picked up a small number of times. The rearrangement joins TRBV2 to TRBJ2-1; the D gene is possibly TRBD2 (5 bases). The CDR3 runs 13 residues. The V end lost 4 bases, the J end lost 2 bases, and 6 bases lay between the germline ends. Germline V gene data show CDR1 as SNHLY and CDR2 as FYNNEI. DNA for the CDR3: TGTGCCAGCAGTGCGGGGACCTACAATGAGCAGTTCTTC. Its translation: CASSAGTYNEQFF.

This clone qualifies as medium-sized. The CDR3 loop reads CASSETIQGASDTQYF. CDR3 nucleotide sequence: TGTGCCAGCAGTGAGACGATTCAGGGGGCGTCAGATACGCAGTATTTT. V gene TRBV25-1 combines with J gene TRBJ2-3, with 8 bases aligning to TRBD1. Germline trimming cut 3 bases from V and 4 bases from J; bases unmatched to any gene: 9. The germline V gene has CDR1 MGHDK and CDR2 SYGVNS. This CDR3 comprises 16 residues.

The rearrangement joins TRBV5-6 to TRBJ1-5, with D unclear. V gave up 1 base and J gave up 2 bases, with 10 bases separating them. The CDR3 loop spans 15 amino acids. Germline CDR1 and CDR2: SGHDT and YYEEEE. The CDR3 DNA reads TGTGCCAGCAGCTTGTCCTCCCGGGGCAATCAGCCCCAGCATTTT. It codes for CASSLSSRGNQPQHF. Looking up the rest from reference TRBV5-6 and TRBJ1-5 gives the full variable domain: DAGVTQSPTHLIKTRGQQVTLRCSPKSGHDTVSWYQQALGQGPQFIFQYYEEEERQRGNFPDRFSGHQFPNYSSELNVNALLLGDSALYLCASSLSSRGNQPQHFGDGTRLSIL.

The chain joins TRBV20-1 to TRBJ2-5; D unresolved. TRBJ2-1 matches the DNA end more closely, so the J call is doubtful. The germline CDR1 and CDR2 sequences are DFQATT and SNEGSKA (reference sequence). The CDR3 length is 13 residues. The CDR3 DNA is TGCAGTGCTAGGGTCCAACCTGGCGATGAGCAGTTCTTC. It translates to CSARVQPGDEQFF.

This clone was counted many times. This chain connects TRBV7-8 to TRBJ2-1; 10 bases agree with TRBD2. V shed 5 bases, J shed 0 bases, and the junction held 7 bases outside the gene matches. Germline CDR1 SGHVS, CDR2 FQNEAQ. This CDR3 is built from 17 residues. The CDR3 region is CASSRTSGGSSYNEQFF. The CDR3 nucleotides read TGTGCCAGCAGCCGGACTAGCGGAGGAAGCTCCTACAATGAGCAGTTCTTC.

The V and J genes are TRBV2 and TRBJ1-4; no reliable D call. The CDR3 loop spans 15 amino acids. V was cut by 3 bases and J by 6 bases, with 14 bases left in between. Germline CDR1 SNHLY, CDR2 FYNNEI. The CDR3 sequence: CASSDGVTTDEKLFF. The CDR3 DNA reads as TGTGCCAGCAGTGACGGCGTTACAACGGATGAAAAACTGTTTTTT.

Concerning this clone itself: A much larger clone lies a single base off, so this may be a read error. J is TRBJ2-3 and V is TRBV10-3, with D maybe TRBD2 (6 bases). Germline V gene sequence: CDR1 ENHRY, CDR2 SYGVKD. The CDR3 runs to 14 residues. Trimming left V 11 bases short and J 5 bases short, with 20 bases between. In DNA, the CDR3 is TGTGCCGCGGCTTCCGGGACTTTCGGAGATACGCAGTATTTT. Translating gives CAAASGTFGDTQYF.

The table lists this clone with many counts. V gene TRBV5-6 combines with J gene TRBJ1-5; a weak D match, TRBD1 (5 bases). The germline V gene encodes CDR1 SGHDT and CDR2 YYEEEE. V lost 1 base, J lost 7 bases, and 12 bases lay in between. The CDR3 spans 14 residues. The CDR3 nucleotides read TGTGCCAGCAGCTTGTGGGCAGGGTGGCAGCCCCAGCATTTT. This codes for CASSLWAGWQPQHF.

This clone was found a few times. The rearrangement uses TRBV28 and TRBJ2-7; D is perhaps TRBD1 (5 bases). Germline CDR1 reads MDHEN; CDR2 reads SYDVKM. This CDR3 region has 12 residues. The V end lost 7 bases, the J end lost 8 bases, and 15 bases lay between the germline ends. The CDR3, as DNA: TGTGCCAGCACCAACCCAAGGGGTCAGCAGTACTTC. Amino acid sequence: CASTNPRGQQYF. The whole variable domain, remainder taken from reference TRBV28 and TRBJ2-7, is DVKVTQSSRYLVKRTGEKVFLECVQDMDHENMFWYRQDPGLGLRLIYFSYDVKMKEKGDIPEGYSVSREKKERFSLILESASTNQTSMYLCASTNPRGQQYFGPGTRLTVT.

This clone was observed many times. This rearrangement joins TRBV5-4 to TRBJ2-7; 13 bases map to TRBD2. CDR1 is SGHNT and CDR2 is YYREEE in the germline V gene (reference sequence). After removal of 4 bases from V and 4 bases from J, the junction contained 8 bases not matched to a gene. The CDR3 has 16 residues. The CDR3 DNA reads TGTGCCAGCAGCCCCGAACTAGCGGGAGGGCCTTACGAGCAGTACTTC. This sequence encodes CASSPELAGGPYEQYF. Full variable domain (remainder filled in from reference TRBV5-4 and TRBJ2-7): ETGVTQSPTHLIKTRGQQVTLRCSSQSGHNTVSWYQQALGQGPQFIFQYYREEENGRGNFPPRFSGLQFPNYSSELNVNALELDDSALYLCASSPELAGGPYEQYFGPGTRLTVT.

The table lists this clone with many counts. The V and J genes are TRBV20-1 and TRBJ2-7, with TRBD2 identical over 10 bases. With V trimmed by 3 bases and J by 8 bases, 7 bases remained unmatched. The CDR3 is 13 amino acids. Germline V gene lookup returns CDR1 DFQATT and CDR2 SNEGSKA (reference sequence). CDR3 nucleotides: TGCAGTGCTAGGCAGCTAGCGGGAGAAAAGCAGTACTTC. Translating gives CSARQLAGEKQYF.

This clone turned up a few times. The rearrangement uses TRBV20-1 and TRBJ2-7; the D is unclear. The V end was cut by 8 bases, the J end by 4 bases, with 12 bases between. Germline V gene lookup returns CDR1 DFQATT and CDR2 SNEGSKA (reference sequence). The CDR3 spans 11 residues. The CDR3 loop is CSSGPQYEQYF. In DNA form, the CDR3 reads TGCAGTTCCGGGCCTCAGTACGAGCAGTACTTC.